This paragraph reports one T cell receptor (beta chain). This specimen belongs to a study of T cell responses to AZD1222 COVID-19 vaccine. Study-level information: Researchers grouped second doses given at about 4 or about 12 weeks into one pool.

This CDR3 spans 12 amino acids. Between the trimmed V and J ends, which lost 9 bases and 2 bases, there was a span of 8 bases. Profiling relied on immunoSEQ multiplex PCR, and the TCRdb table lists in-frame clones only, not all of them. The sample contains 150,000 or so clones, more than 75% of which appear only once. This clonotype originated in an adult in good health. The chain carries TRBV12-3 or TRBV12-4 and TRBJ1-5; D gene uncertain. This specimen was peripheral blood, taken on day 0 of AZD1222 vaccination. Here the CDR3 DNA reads TGTGCCAGTAGGGTGGGCAATCAGCCCCAGCATTTT. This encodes CASRVGNQPQHF.